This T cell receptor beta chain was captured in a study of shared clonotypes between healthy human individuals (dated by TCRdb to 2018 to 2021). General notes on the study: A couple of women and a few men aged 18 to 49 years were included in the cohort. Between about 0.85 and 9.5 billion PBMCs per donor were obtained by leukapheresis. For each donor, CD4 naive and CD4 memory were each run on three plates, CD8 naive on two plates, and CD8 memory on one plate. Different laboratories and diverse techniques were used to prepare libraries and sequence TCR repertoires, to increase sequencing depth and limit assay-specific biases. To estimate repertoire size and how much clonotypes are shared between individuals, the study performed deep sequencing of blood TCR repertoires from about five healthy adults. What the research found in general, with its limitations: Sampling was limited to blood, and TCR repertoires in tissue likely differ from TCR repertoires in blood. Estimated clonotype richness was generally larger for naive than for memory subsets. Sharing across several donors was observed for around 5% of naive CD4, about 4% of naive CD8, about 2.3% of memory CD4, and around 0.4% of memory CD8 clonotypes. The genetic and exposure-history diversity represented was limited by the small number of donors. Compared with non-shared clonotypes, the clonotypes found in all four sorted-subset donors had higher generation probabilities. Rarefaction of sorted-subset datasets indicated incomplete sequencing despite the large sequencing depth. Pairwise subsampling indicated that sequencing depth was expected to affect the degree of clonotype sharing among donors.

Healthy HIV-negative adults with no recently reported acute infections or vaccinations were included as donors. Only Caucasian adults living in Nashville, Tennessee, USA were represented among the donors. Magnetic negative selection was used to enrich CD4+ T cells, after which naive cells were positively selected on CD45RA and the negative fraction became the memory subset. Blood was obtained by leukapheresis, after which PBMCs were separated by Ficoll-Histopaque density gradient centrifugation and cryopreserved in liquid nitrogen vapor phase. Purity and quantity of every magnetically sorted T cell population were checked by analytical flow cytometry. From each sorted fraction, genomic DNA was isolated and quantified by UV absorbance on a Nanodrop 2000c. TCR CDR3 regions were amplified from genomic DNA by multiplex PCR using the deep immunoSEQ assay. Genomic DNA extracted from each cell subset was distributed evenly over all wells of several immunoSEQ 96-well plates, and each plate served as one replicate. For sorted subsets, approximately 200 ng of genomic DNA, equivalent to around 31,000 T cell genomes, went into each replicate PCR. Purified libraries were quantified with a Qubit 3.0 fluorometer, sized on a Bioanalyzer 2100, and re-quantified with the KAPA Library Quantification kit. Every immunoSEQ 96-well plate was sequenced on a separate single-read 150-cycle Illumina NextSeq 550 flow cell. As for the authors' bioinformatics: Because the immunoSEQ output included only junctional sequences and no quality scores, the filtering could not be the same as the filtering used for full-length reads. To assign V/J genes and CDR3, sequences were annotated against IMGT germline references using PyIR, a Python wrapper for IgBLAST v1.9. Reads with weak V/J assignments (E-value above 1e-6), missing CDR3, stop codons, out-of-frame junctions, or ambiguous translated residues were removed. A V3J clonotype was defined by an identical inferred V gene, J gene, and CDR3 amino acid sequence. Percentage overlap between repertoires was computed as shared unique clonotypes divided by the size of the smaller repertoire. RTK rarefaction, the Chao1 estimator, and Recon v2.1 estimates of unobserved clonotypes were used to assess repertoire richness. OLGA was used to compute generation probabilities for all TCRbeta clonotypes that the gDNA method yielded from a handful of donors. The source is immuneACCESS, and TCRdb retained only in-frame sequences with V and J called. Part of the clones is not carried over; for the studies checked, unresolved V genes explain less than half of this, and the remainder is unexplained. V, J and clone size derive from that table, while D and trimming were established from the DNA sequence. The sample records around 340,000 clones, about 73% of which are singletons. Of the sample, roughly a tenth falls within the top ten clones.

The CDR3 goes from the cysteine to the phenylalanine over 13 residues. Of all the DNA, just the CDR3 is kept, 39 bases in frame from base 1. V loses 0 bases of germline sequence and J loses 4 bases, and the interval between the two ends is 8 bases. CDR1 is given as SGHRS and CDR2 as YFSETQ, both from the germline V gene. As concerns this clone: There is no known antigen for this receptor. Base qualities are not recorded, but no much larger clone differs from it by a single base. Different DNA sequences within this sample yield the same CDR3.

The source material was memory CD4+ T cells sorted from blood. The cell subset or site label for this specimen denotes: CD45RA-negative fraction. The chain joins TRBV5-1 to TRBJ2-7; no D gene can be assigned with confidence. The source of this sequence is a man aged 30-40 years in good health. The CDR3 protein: CASSLDSLYEQYF. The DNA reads TGCGCCAGCAGCTTGGACAGCCTATACGAGCAGTACTTC. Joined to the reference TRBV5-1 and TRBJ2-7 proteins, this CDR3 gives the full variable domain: KAGVTQTPRYLIKTRGQQVTLSCSPISGHRSVSWYQQTPGQGLQFLFEYFSETQRNKGNFPGRFSGRQFSNSRSEMNVSTLELGDSALYLCASSLDSLYEQYFGPGTRLTVT.